Included here is one TCR beta chain sequence, with context. Its antigen is unknown. These data come from a study of OX40 agonist ivuxolimab in advanced cancers. Overall study context: Patients were dosed intravenously with ivuxolimab at 0.01 to 10 mg/kg every 2 weeks. Broader study findings: The average count of expanded clones was higher among CD8+ T cells than among CD4+.

The protocol was immunoSEQ multiplex PCR, while the TCRdb copy is restricted to in-frame clones and leaves out a portion. The table includes fewer than 14,000 clones, about 74% detected once. V was pared by 4 bases and J by 4 bases, with 14 bases between. Germline loops: CDR1 MNHEY, CDR2 SVGAGI. The CDR3 covers 14 residues. V is TRBV6-5 and J is TRBJ2-7; D is perhaps TRBD2 (6 bases). The material sequenced was CD4+ or CD8+ T cells sorted from blood, taken in a trial of the OX40 agonist ivuxolimab. The clonotype comes from an adult with an advanced solid tumor such as melanoma, head and neck, liver or kidney cancer. CDR3 nucleotides: TGTGCCAGCAGTTCCGGGAGTGCAGAGTACGAGCAGTACTTC. This encodes CASSSGSAEYEQYF.